One sample yielded the 30 T cell receptor beta chains listed below, sequenced in a study of response to subunit inactivated influenza vaccine. TCRdb reprocessed the RT-PCR reads with MiXCR, giving one entry per CDR3 protein. The data contain 530,000 or so distinct CDR3 sequences, 12% of them singletons. Sample: PBMCs from blood, taken on the day of vaccination. Every receptor here comes from a man over 45 who received an inactivated influenza vaccine.

J is TRBJ2-7 and V is TRBV11-2; unclear D gene. The CDR3 is 15 residues long. Germline V lookup: CDR1 SGHAT, CDR2 FQNNGV. Trimming removed 1 base from V and 0 bases from J, with 10 bases in between. CDR3 sequence reads: CASSLANTVSYEQYF. Here the CDR3 DNA reads TGTGCCAGCAGCTTAGCGAACACCGTCTCCTACGAGCAGTACTTC. Filled out from reference TRBV11-2 and TRBJ2-7, the complete variable domain reads EAGVAQSPRYKIIEKRQSVAFWCNPISGHATLYWYQQILGQGPKLLIQFQNNGVVDDSQLPKDRFSAERLKGVDSTLKIQPAKLEDSAVYLCASSLANTVSYEQYFGPGTRLTVT.

The J gene is TRBJ1-1, the V gene TRBV6-5; D gene ambiguous. The V gene's germline CDR1 is MNHEY and CDR2 SVGAGI. Between the trimmed V and J ends, which lost 0 bases and 5 bases, there was a span of 10 bases. The CDR3 is made up of 14 amino acids. CDR3 DNA sequence: TGTGCCAGCAGTTACTCCTTTGGTTGGACTGAAGCTTTCTTT. It translates to CASSYSFGWTEAFF.

The rearrangement joins TRBV6-1 to TRBJ1-2; TRBD1 agrees at 7 bases. V lost 6 bases, J lost 1 base, and 11 bases stayed unmatched. The CDR3 loop spans 16 amino acids. Per germline, CDR1 MNHNS and CDR2 SASEGT. The CDR3 sequence: CASSDKAGGGNYGYTF. CDR3 nucleotide sequence: TGTGCCAGCAGCGACAAGGCAGGGGGAGGTAACTATGGCTACACCTTC.

V and J are TRBV29-1 and TRBJ1-4; D may be TRBD1 (5 bases). The CDR3 is made up of 12 amino acids. The germline V gene has CDR1 SQVTM and CDR2 ANQGSEA. The germline V and J ends were trimmed by 5 bases and 3 bases, with 7 bases remaining between them. The CDR3 here is CSVRDANEKLFF. CDR3 DNA sequence: TGCAGCGTTCGGGACGCTAATGAAAAACTGTTTTTT.

The sample holds many counts of this clonotype. The rearrangement uses TRBV5-1 and TRBJ2-1; D is unclear. The CDR3 is made up of 13 amino acids. The ends were cut back, 1 base at V and 5 bases at J, with 7 bases in the middle. CDR1 is SGHRS and CDR2 is YFSETQ in the germline V gene. CDR3 sequence: CASSLNQNNEQFF. The CDR3 DNA follows: TGCGCCAGCAGCTTGAACCAAAACAATGAGCAGTTCTTC.

This clonotype came up many times. The chain combines TRBV27 with TRBJ2-7; D possibly matches TRBD1 or TRBD2 (6 bases each). Germline V CDR1 and CDR2: MNHEY, SMNVEV (reference sequence). V lost 5 bases to trimming and J lost 4 bases, with 18 bases between them. The length of the CDR3 is 15 residues. CDR3 loop: CASSPLGRGGYEQYF. DNA of the CDR3: TGTGCCAGCAGTCCCCTTGGAAGAGGGGGGTACGAGCAGTACTTC.

The CDR3 DNA follows: TGTGCCAGCAGCTTAATGTCTTCCTACGAGCAGTACTTC. Its protein product is CASSLMSSYEQYF. The chain couples TRBV7-8 to TRBJ2-7; the D is unclear. The CDR3 is 13 residues long. Germline V CDR1 and CDR2: SGHVS, FQNEAQ. V lost 2 bases and J lost 1, with 6 bases in between. The whole variable domain, filled in from reference TRBV7-8 and TRBJ2-7, reads GAGVSQSPRYKVAKRGQDVALRCDPISGHVSLFWYQQALGQGPEFLTYFQNEAQLDKSGLPSDRFFAERPEGSVSTLKIQRTQQEDSAVYLCASSLMSSYEQYFGPGTRLTVT.

This clonotype occurred many times. The chain links TRBV29-1 to TRBJ2-1; D not certain. With 0 bases removed from V and 6 bases from J, the gap between germline ends came to 6 bases. Germline loops: CDR1 SQVTM, CDR2 ANQGSEA. The CDR3 contains 12 residues. The CDR3 coding sequence is TGCAGCGTTGAAGATCCGGGCAATGAGCAGTTCTTC. Encoded protein: CSVEDPGNEQFF.

The chain employs TRBV20-1 and TRBJ2-1; TRBD2 matches at 11 bases. This CDR3 spans 14 amino acids. V lost 1 base and J lost 9; bases outside the gene matches: 5. CDR1 DFQATT and CDR2 SNEGSKA come from the germline V gene (reference sequence). CDR3 bases: TGCAGTGCTAGAGCGACTAGCGGGGTCGGTGAGCAGTTCTTC. Amino acid sequence: CSARATSGVGEQFF.

V gene TRBV7-2 combines with J gene TRBJ2-1, with D hard to call. CDR1 is SGHTA, CDR2 FQGNSA, per germline. Trimming stripped 4 bases from V and 4 bases from J, with 11 bases between. The CDR3 consists of 14 residues. The CDR3 spells CASSYHDGYNEQFF. The CDR3 DNA reads as TGTGCCAGCAGCTACCACGACGGGTACAATGAGCAGTTCTTC.

This clonotype was seen repeatedly, ten times or more. The chain uses TRBV10-3 and TRBJ2-7, with D unclear. V gave up 0 bases and J gave up 6 bases, with 6 bases separating them. CDR3 size: 12 residues. In germline, CDR1 is ENHRY, CDR2 SYGVKD. The CDR3 here is CAISESWREQYF. CDR3 in DNA: TGTGCCATCAGTGAGTCGTGGCGCGAGCAGTACTTC.

This clonotype was observed many times. This chain uses TRBV7-2 with TRBJ1-2; no firm D call. The CDR3 contains 12 residues. CDR1 and CDR2 from the germline V gene are SGHTA and FQGNSA. With 0 bases removed from V and 4 bases from J, the gap between germline ends came to 3 bases. CDR3 protein: CASSLAAYGYTF. The CDR3 coding sequence is TGTGCCAGCAGCTTAGCAGCCTATGGCTACACCTTC. The variable domain in full, with the rest retrieved from reference TRBV7-2 and TRBJ1-2, is GAGVSQSPSNKVTEKGKDVELRCDPISGHTALYWYRQSLGQGLEFLIYFQGNSAPDKSGLPSDRFSAERTGGSVSTLTIQRTQQEDSAVYLCASSLAAYGYTFGSGTRLTVV.

This clonotype was recorded a few times. The chain has TRBV11-2 and TRBJ2-2; 8 nucleotides agree with TRBD2. V lost 5 bases and J lost 4; bases outside the gene matches: 15. Germline V gene sequence: CDR1 SGHAT, CDR2 FQNNGV. CDR3 length: 18 amino acids. The DNA for the CDR3 is TGTGCCAGCAGCCAACATCTCACCGGGACTAGAGGCACCGGGGAGCTGTTTTTT. Translating it yields CASSQHLTGTRGTGELFF.

The table lists this clonotype with a few counts. The chain employs TRBV5-6 and TRBJ2-7; D is ambiguous. Between the trimmed V and J ends, which lost 4 bases and 7 bases, there was a span of 15 bases. The CDR3 extends over 13 amino acids. The germline CDR1 and CDR2 sequences are SGHDT and YYEEEE. This CDR3 reads CASSPQADGEQYF. In DNA form, the CDR3 reads TGTGCCAGCAGCCCTCAGGCGGATGGGGAGCAGTACTTC.

This clonotype was picked up many times. The V gene is TRBV12-3 or TRBV12-4, the J gene TRBJ2-1; possible D gene TRBD1, 5 bases. The CDR3 length is 13 residues. V lost 5 bases and J 4 bases, leaving 9 bases between the germline ends. CDR3 nucleotides: TGTGCCAGCAGTAGGGGAACTTACAATGAGCAGTTCTTC. It encodes CASSRGTYNEQFF.

The rearrangement joins TRBV4-1 to TRBJ2-5; TRBD1 or TRBD2 may be the D gene (5 bases each). The CDR3 is 15 amino acids. CDR1 is MGHRA, CDR2 YSYEKL, per germline. V lost 2 bases and J lost 2, with 12 bases in between. The DNA of the CDR3 is TGCGCCAGCAGCCAACAGGGAGCTATTCAAGAGACCCAGTACTTC. It yields the protein CASSQQGAIQETQYF.

This clonotype was seen at least ten times. The chain combines TRBV20-1 with TRBJ2-3; 14 positions match TRBD2. Trimming at V came to 1 base and at J to 4 bases, leaving 10 bases not matched to a gene. In germline, CDR1 is DFQATT, CDR2 SNEGSKA (reference sequence). The length of the CDR3 is 18 residues. The CDR3 bases are TGCAGTGCTAGAGGATACGGGACTAGCGGGAGTAGGGCAGATACGCAGTATTTT. Protein product: CSARGYGTSGSRADTQYF.

The genes are TRBV5-1 and TRBJ2-5; D remains unclear. The CDR3 loop spans 15 amino acids. With 0 bases removed from V and 3 bases from J, the gap between germline ends came to 12 bases. Germline V lookup: CDR1 SGHRS, CDR2 YFSETQ. The CDR3 nucleotides are TGCGCCAGCAGCTTGGGCGCAGCCCCAGAAGAGACCCAGTACTTC. It translates to CASSLGAAPEETQYF.

This clonotype was seen at least ten times. J is TRBJ2-1 and V is TRBV5-1, with 9 bases fitting TRBD2. Trimming took 0 bases from V and 2 from J; bases not matched to a gene: 9. The CDR3 is made up of 18 amino acids. Germline V lookup: CDR1 SGHRS, CDR2 YFSETQ. CDR3 loop: CASSLDPLAGGTYNEQFF. The DNA for the CDR3 is TGCGCCAGCAGCTTGGACCCCTTGGCGGGGGGGACCTACAATGAGCAGTTCTTC.

The rearrangement links TRBV12-3 or TRBV12-4 to TRBJ1-3; TRBD1 matches 8 bases. Trimming removed 6 bases from V and 3 bases from J; junction bases left unmatched: 10. The CDR3 has 16 amino acids. The CDR3 is CASSQDRAFSGNTIYF. CDR3 nucleotide sequence: TGTGCCAGCAGCCAGGACAGGGCCTTTAGTGGAAACACCATATATTTT.

V and J are TRBV5-1 and TRBJ2-2; D not certain. The V end lost 0 bases, the J end lost 1 base, and 13 bases lay between the germline ends. CDR3 size: 17 residues. The V gene's germline CDR1 is SGHRS and CDR2 YFSETQ. The CDR3 loop is CASSLGWEPLNTGELFF. DNA of the CDR3: TGCGCCAGCAGCTTGGGTTGGGAACCCCTGAACACCGGGGAGCTGTTTTTT.

This clonotype was counted at least ten times. The V gene is TRBV28, the J gene TRBJ2-5; the D is unclear. CDR1 is MDHEN, CDR2 SYDVKM, per germline. The CDR3 contains 12 residues. V gave up 6 bases and J gave up 5 bases, with 10 bases separating them. The CDR3 region has the DNA TGTGCCAGCAGCCTTAAGGCCGAGACCCAGTACTTC. Its translation: CASSLKAETQYF.

This clonotype showed up just a few times. CDR3 in DNA: TGCGCCAGCAGCCCCGGTGGAGGGTCAAGGCAGTACTTC. Translated: CASSPGGGSRQYF. The chain recombines TRBV4-3 with TRBJ2-7; a possible D gene is TRBD2 (6 bases). The CDR3 sequence is 13 residues long. Trimming removed 4 bases from V and 9 bases from J, with 16 bases in between. Germline V CDR1 and CDR2: LGHNA, YSLEER.

At least ten counts were recorded for this clonotype. J is TRBJ1-3 and V is TRBV13, with D uncertain. Trimming cost V 1 base and J 3 bases, with 1 base left between them. The germline V gene encodes CDR1 PRHDT and CDR2 FYEKMQ (reference sequence). The CDR3 loop spans 12 amino acids. The CDR3 region has the DNA TGTGCCAGCAGCTTAGATGGAAACACCATATATTTT. Protein sequence: CASSLDGNTIYF. The full variable domain, its missing parts supplied by reference TRBV13 and TRBJ1-3, is AAGVIQSPRHLIKEKRETATLKCYPIPRHDTVYWYQQGPGQDPQFLISFYEKMQSDKGSIPDRFSAQQFSDYHSELNMSSLELGDSALYFCASSLDGNTIYFGEGSWLTVV.

This sequence joins TRBV6-1 and TRBJ2-7, with D possibly being TRBD2 (6 bases). The germline V gene encodes CDR1 MNHNS and CDR2 SASEGT. The V end lost 6 bases, the J end lost 0 bases, and 15 bases lay between the germline ends. This CDR3 is built from 15 residues. The CDR3 region has the DNA TGTGCCAGCAGACCCCGGGACTGGAGCTCCTACGAGCAGTACTTC. This encodes CASRPRDWSSYEQYF.

The rearrangement uses TRBV6-2 or TRBV6-3 and TRBJ2-1, with D hard to call. CDR1 and CDR2 from the germline V gene are MNHEY and SVGEGT. The CDR3 contains 13 residues. Trimming stripped 7 bases from V and 2 bases from J, with 9 bases between. CDR3 region: CASNRVPYNEQFF. CDR3 nucleotide sequence: TGTGCCAGCAATCGGGTCCCCTACAATGAGCAGTTCTTC.

The chain uses TRBV7-2 and TRBJ2-1; D is unclear. This CDR3 is built from 16 residues. Germline V gene sequence: CDR1 SGHTA, CDR2 FQGNSA. Trimming took off 3 bases at V and 0 bases at J, with 12 bases between the two ends. CDR3 sequence reads: CASSFLNTHSYNEQFF. CDR3 coding DNA: TGTGCCAGCAGCTTCCTAAACACACACTCCTACAATGAGCAGTTCTTC.

This clonotype was seen ten or more times. This chain connects TRBV12-3 or TRBV12-4 to TRBJ1-1; TRBD1 matches 8 bases. With V trimmed by 3 bases and J by 4 bases, 7 bases remained unmatched. The CDR3 covers 15 residues. In nucleotides, the CDR3 is TGTGCCAGCAGTTTCGCAGGGGGCGGTGGCACTGAAGCTTTCTTT. Translation gives CASSFAGGGGTEAFF.

The genes are TRBV7-2 and TRBJ1-2; TRBD1 is a possible D gene (5 bases). Germline lookup yields CDR1 SGHTA and CDR2 FQGNSA. Trimming removed 5 bases at V and 0 bases at J, with 10 bases between. The CDR3 is 14 residues long. The DNA for the CDR3 is TGTGCCAGCAGCCCGGTGACAGCTAACTATGGCTACACCTTC. Translation gives CASSPVTANYGYTF.

As concerns this clonotype: The CDR3 does not end in the conserved phenylalanine or tryptophan, so this is likely a read error. The V gene is TRBV9, the J gene TRBJ2-2, with a possible D match to TRBD1 (5 bases). The V end was cut by 6 bases, the J end by 4 bases, with 13 bases between. Germline V gene data show CDR1 as SGDLS and CDR2 as YYNGEE. This CDR3 comprises 14 residues. The CDR3 nucleotides read TGTGCCAGCAACGGACACGAACTCACCGGGGAGCTGTTTCTT. It yields the protein CASNGHELTGELFL.